The clone carrying this T cell receptor (beta chain) was seen at least ten times. No antigen is known for it. The data derive from a study of human T cells and chemical hapten exposure. A single record per CDR3 protein comes from TCRdb applying MiXCR to the RACE reads. The repertoire holds about 40,000 distinct CDR3 sequences, with 3% to 4% as singletons. Trimming cost V 0 bases and J 0 bases, with 13 bases left between them. The germline V gene encodes CDR1 SGDLS and CDR2 YYNGEE. The CDR3 has 17 residues. The time point denotes: patch test 2, 6 weeks after DPC sensitization. Regarding treatment: therapeutic diphenylcyclopropenone sensitization with weekly scalp DPC. Findings of the study overall: Counts of TCRs expanded at PT1 correlated positively with patch test score.

This TCR came from a man in his forties with alopecia areata. Some clones in this sample may be carry-over from other donors' samples. The chain carries TRBV9 and TRBJ2-1, with D perhaps matching TRBD2 (5 bases). The sequencing used whole blood, collected in connection with sensitization to the hapten diphenylcyclopropenone (DPC). The CDR3 DNA follows: TGTGCCAGCAGCGTAGCTGAGCGGTTCTACTCCTACAATGAGCAGTTCTTC. Translated: CASSVAERFYSYNEQFF.